This TCR beta chain was observed in a study of blood T cell repertoires in COVID-19. Across the whole study: T cells, B-cell-depleted T cells, or PBMCs supplied cDNA or gDNA.

The germline CDR1 and CDR2 sequences are SGHDT and YYEEEE. This CDR3 region has 14 residues. V lost 4 bases, J lost 2 bases, and 12 bases lay in between. Sequencing used immunoSEQ multiplex PCR; TCRdb keeps in-frame clones, though not all of them. The table records fewer than 100,000 clones, more than 75% of them present only once. The genes are TRBV5-6 and TRBJ1-2; possible D gene TRBD1, 6 bases. This TCR came from a middle-aged man with acute or convalescent COVID-19. The sample taken for sequencing was peripheral blood. The CDR3: CASSLQGRNYGYTF. The CDR3 bases are TGTGCCAGCAGCCTACAGGGTCGGAACTATGGCTACACCTTC. The whole variable domain, filled in from reference TRBV5-6 and TRBJ1-2, reads DAGVTQSPTHLIKTRGQQVTLRCSPKSGHDTVSWYQQALGQGPQFIFQYYEEEERQRGNFPDRFSGHQFPNYSSELNVNALLLGDSALYLCASSLQGRNYGYTFGSGTRLTVV.